This note documents a single T cell receptor (beta chain) sequence. What it recognizes is unknown. Healthy bone marrow donors supplied every sample. The data stem from a study of cytomegalovirus exposure and HLA in healthy donors. Study information: The approximately 120 million unique TCR beta sequences, from 150 million to 200 million T cells, were found by an earlier analysis. Findings and caveats of the study: TCR beta V segments were, for the most part, productive about 87% or about 30% of the time in an earlier analysis.

The J segment lost 4 bases and the V segment lost 4 bases, leaving 5 bases of the junction unmatched. This CDR3 is 14 amino acids long. The germline V gene encodes CDR1 SGHDT and CDR2 YYEEEE. Primers for the PCR totalled 60 Vbeta and 13 Jbeta. Sequenced by immunoSEQ multiplex PCR; TCRdb stores in-frame clones only, minus some. This table holds approximately 140,000 clones, around 77% found once. V is TRBV5-6 and J is TRBJ1-2, with 9 bases matching TRBD1. The sequencing sample was made of PBMCs. This clonotype was sampled from a middle-aged woman in good health and CMV-seropositive. DNA of the CDR3: TGTGCCAGCAGCCCCGGGACAGGGACCTATGGCTACACCTTC. Protein product: CASSPGTGTYGYTF.